This TCR beta chain emerged from a study of T cell repertoires in cytomegalovirus infection. About the research overall: Well-studied HLA-B-restricted CMV epitopes were used in the study alongside recently identified HLA-C-restricted ones. Indications of both CMV infection and matching HLA type were provided by public TCR beta signatures.

TCRdb re-called the reads through MiXCR, storing one row per CDR3 protein. The table lists about half a million distinct CDR3 sequences, roughly 34% of them singletons. The sample holds a few counts of this clonotype. Its cognate antigen is unknown. Germline-derived CDR1 and CDR2 are SNHLY and FYNNEI. V was cut by 6 bases and J by 12 bases, with 14 bases left in between. The CDR3 is made up of 11 amino acids. This chain joins TRBV2 and TRBJ1-1, with D perhaps matching TRBD1 (5 bases). This sequence originates from a human donor in good health (CMV status not recorded). Some clones in this sample may be carry-over from other donors' samples. Sequences were derived from cultured PBMCs, sampled from culture after CMV antigen stimulation. This CDR3 is CASRGGVETFF. CDR3 nucleotide sequence: TGTGCCAGCAGGGGAGGGGTTGAGACTTTCTTT.